Below are 21 T cell receptor beta chains sequenced from a single sample in a study of blood T cell repertoires in COVID-19. Sequenced by immunoSEQ multiplex PCR; TCRdb stores in-frame clones only, minus some. The data show 200,000 to 300,000 clones, with about 82% seen just once and 9% to 15% held by the top ten. Source material: peripheral blood. These receptors were taken from a man older than 75 with acute or convalescent COVID-19.

The chain is built from TRBV7-8 and TRBJ2-7; 11 positions match TRBD1. The V and J ends lost 1 base and 4 bases, in that order; junction bases with no gene match: 3. Germline V gives CDR1 SGHVS, CDR2 FQNEAQ. The CDR3 extends over 15 amino acids. The CDR3 here is CASSLGTGGAYEQYF. DNA for the CDR3: TGTGCCAGCAGCTTAGGGACAGGGGGCGCTTACGAGCAGTACTTC.

The V gene is TRBV7-9, the J gene TRBJ2-1; the D gene is possibly TRBD2 (6 bases). The germline V gene has CDR1 SEHNR and CDR2 FQNEAQ (reference sequence). This CDR3 is 13 amino acids long. Trimming pared 11 bases from V and 6 bases from J, leaving 17 bases between. CDR3 DNA sequence: TGTGCCTGGACGACCGGGACTTTCAATGAGCAGTTCTTC. Translation: CAWTTGTFNEQFF.

The sample holds a few counts of this clone. V and J are TRBV6-5 and TRBJ2-7, with a tentative D call TRBD1 (6 bases). The V end lost 6 bases, the J end lost 0 bases, and 15 bases lay between the germline ends. Looked up from germline, CDR1 is MNHEY and CDR2 is SVGAGI. The CDR3 spans 15 residues. CDR3 amino acids: CASRLRGIGSYEQYF. CDR3 DNA sequence: TGTGCCAGCAGGCTCAGGGGAATAGGCTCCTACGAGCAGTACTTC.

V usage is TRBV29-1 and J usage is TRBJ1-4; a weak D match, TRBD1 (5 bases). V gave up 4 bases and J gave up 6 bases, with 6 bases separating them. The V gene's germline CDR1 is SQVTM and CDR2 ANQGSEA. There are 11 residues in the CDR3. CDR3 region: CSVGRDEKLFF. DNA for the CDR3: TGCAGCGTTGGCAGGGATGAAAAACTGTTTTTT.

V and J are TRBV6-2 or TRBV6-3 and TRBJ1-1, with 12 bases identical to TRBD1. The CDR3 has 16 amino acids. V was clipped by 2 bases and J by 5 bases; unmatched bases: 6. CDR1 MNHEY and CDR2 SVGEGT come from the germline V gene. The CDR3 DNA follows: TGTGCCAGCAGTTACGCGGGACAGGGGGCTGGGACTGAAGCTTTCTTT. Its protein is CASSYAGQGAGTEAFF.

There are a few counts of this clone. The rearrangement joins TRBV6-5 to TRBJ1-2; D uncertain. Germline CDR1 reads MNHEY; CDR2 reads SVGAGI. This CDR3 comprises 14 residues. The V gene lost 5 bases and the J gene lost 0 bases, with 10 bases spanning the gap. Written as DNA, the CDR3 is TGTGCCAGCAGTCCTGGCGGTGCTAACTATGGCTACACCTTC. This encodes CASSPGGANYGYTF.

V and J are TRBV7-9 and TRBJ2-7; TRBD1 matches 8 bases. The CDR3 sequence is 18 residues long. V was clipped by 4 bases and J by 5 bases; unmatched bases: 19. The germline V gene encodes CDR1 SEHNR and CDR2 FQNEAQ (reference sequence). In DNA, the CDR3 is TGTGCCAGCAGCTCCCCGGGACAGGCGCCAACCATTAGGCACGAGCAGTACTTC. Amino acids: CASSSPGQAPTIRHEQYF.

The chain carries TRBV6-5 and TRBJ2-1; a weak D match, TRBD1 (6 bases). The CDR3 loop spans 15 amino acids. V lost 6 bases and J 1 base, leaving 13 bases between the germline ends. Germline V gives CDR1 MNHEY, CDR2 SVGAGI. The DNA of the CDR3 is TGTGCCAGCAGAAAAGACAGGCTATCCTACAATGAGCAGTTCTTC. Amino acids: CASRKDRLSYNEQFF.

This chain links TRBV4-1 with TRBJ1-5; possible D gene TRBD1, 6 bases. V dropped 0 bases and J dropped 7 bases, with 13 bases sitting between them. The CDR3 length is 15 residues. The germline gives CDR1 MGHRA, CDR2 YSYEKL. CDR3 sequence (DNA): TGCGCCAGCAGCCAAGAAATGGGCAGGGGCCAGCCCCAGCATTTT. As protein: CASSQEMGRGQPQHF.

The rearrangement joins TRBV4-1 to TRBJ1-2, with 8 bases that match TRBD1. This CDR3 region has 15 residues. The V and J ends lost 0 bases and 7 bases, in that order; junction bases with no gene match: 7. Per the germline V gene, CDR1 is MGHRA and CDR2 is YSYEKL. CDR3 coding DNA: TGCGCCAGCAGCCAAGAGGACAGGGTAGGTGGTGGCTACACCTTC. Protein sequence: CASSQEDRVGGGYTF.

The chain links TRBV5-1 to TRBJ1-1; no clear D gene. The CDR3 covers 15 residues. Trimming shortened V by 4 bases and J by 6 bases, and 19 bases separated the two germline ends. The germline gives CDR1 SGHRS, CDR2 YFSETQ. This CDR3 reads CASSPPAAGISEAFF. The CDR3, as DNA: TGCGCCAGCAGCCCTCCGGCGGCGGGGATTTCTGAAGCTTTCTTT.

Details on this clone: Other DNA variants within this sample encode the same CDR3. This chain joins TRBV3-1 (or the pseudogene TRBV3-2) and TRBJ1-1, with 7 nucleotides matching TRBD1. This CDR3 is built from 14 residues. Germline CDR1 LGHDT, CDR2 YNNKEL (reference sequence). V lost 2 bases, J lost 1 base, and 1 base stayed unmatched. The CDR3 reads CASSQTGANTEAFF. DNA for the CDR3: TGTGCCAGCAGCCAAACAGGGGCGAACACTGAAGCTTTCTTT.

The J gene is TRBJ1-1, the V gene TRBV14; 7 bases map to TRBD1. CDR1 is SGHDN and CDR2 is FVKESK in the germline V gene. CDR3 size: 14 residues. V lost 3 bases, J lost 4 bases, and 5 bases stayed unmatched. This CDR3 reads CASSHQGVGTEAFF. The CDR3 DNA reads as TGTGCCAGCAGCCACCAGGGGGTAGGCACTGAAGCTTTCTTT.

The rearrangement uses TRBV5-1 and TRBJ2-1; D possibly corresponds to TRBD1 (6 bases). The V end was cut by 5 bases, the J end by 6 bases, with 15 bases between. This CDR3 spans 14 amino acids. The germline V gene encodes CDR1 SGHRS and CDR2 YFSETQ. CDR3 region: CASSLWQGSNEQFF. Here the CDR3 DNA reads TGCGCCAGCAGTCTATGGCAGGGGTCCAATGAGCAGTTCTTC.

The chain uses TRBV4-3 and TRBJ1-2; D is unresolved. The V end was cut by 0 bases, the J end by 6 bases, with 14 bases between. CDR3 size: 15 residues. CDR1 and CDR2 from the germline V gene are LGHNA and YSLEER. CDR3 sequence: CASSQDYVADNGYTF. In DNA form, the CDR3 reads TGCGCCAGCAGCCAAGATTACGTCGCAGACAATGGCTACACCTTC.

With respect to this clone: This same CDR3 is encoded by further DNA sequences in the sample. J is TRBJ2-1 and V is TRBV28, with 8 bases fitting TRBD2. V trimming: 9 bases; J trimming: 3 bases; junction bases outside the gene matches: 7. Germline CDR1 MDHEN, CDR2 SYDVKM. CDR3 length: 14 amino acids. CDR3 bases: TGTGCCAGTACTTTGGCGGGAGGCTACAATGAGCAGTTCTTC. Its protein product is CASTLAGGYNEQFF.

This clone was seen once. This chain links TRBV2 with TRBJ2-3, with no clear D. The ends were cut back, 0 bases at V and 2 bases at J, with 15 bases in the middle. CDR1 is SNHLY and CDR2 is FYNNEI in the germline V gene. The CDR3 is made up of 17 amino acids. This CDR3 is CASSEAPFSSATDTQYF. DNA of the CDR3: TGTGCCAGCAGTGAAGCTCCTTTTAGTAGTGCCACAGATACGCAGTATTTT.

CDR3 residues: CASSPQDLLGGYTF. In DNA, the CDR3 is TGTGCCAGCAGCCCACAGGACCTACTGGGCGGCTACACCTTC. This sequence joins TRBV14 and TRBJ1-2; tentative D call: TRBD1 (5 bases). The CDR3 has 14 residues. Trimming removed 4 bases from V and 8 bases from J, with 17 bases in between. Germline assignment: CDR1 SGHDN and CDR2 FVKESK.

This clone was detected only a few times. The rearrangement joins TRBV28 to TRBJ2-7, with TRBD1 matching 8 bases. The length of the CDR3 is 13 residues. The J segment lost 2 bases and the V segment lost 6 bases, leaving 3 bases of the junction unmatched. Looked up from germline, CDR1 is MDHEN and CDR2 is SYDVKM. In DNA, the CDR3 is TGTGCCAGCAGACTGACAGGGGCCTACGAGCAGTACTTC. It is translated as CASRLTGAYEQYF.

V is TRBV3-1 (or the pseudogene TRBV3-2) and J is TRBJ1-3; no reliable D call. With 2 bases removed from V and 1 base from J, the gap between germline ends came to 6 bases. The CDR3 consists of 14 residues. From germline, CDR1 is LGHDT and CDR2 YNNKEL (reference sequence). CDR3: CASSQRESGNTIYF. For the CDR3, the DNA is TGTGCCAGCAGCCAACGCGAGTCTGGAAACACCATATATTTT.

The J gene is TRBJ1-6, the V gene TRBV15; perhaps TRBD1 as D (6 bases). Germline V lookup: CDR1 LNHNV, CDR2 YYDKDF (reference sequence). This CDR3 has 14 residues. The CDR3 region has the DNA TGTGCGTTCAGGGCGGGGGGCGATTATTCACCCCTCCACTTT. Residues: CAFRAGGDYSPLHF.